The 27 T cell receptor beta chains below all came from one sample that was sequenced in a study of blood T cell repertoires in COVID-19. Clones were sequenced by immunoSEQ multiplex PCR, and TCRdb holds only the in-frame ones, with some missing. The table shows 55,000 to 85,000 clones, with roughly 87% occurring only once. Specimen: peripheral blood. The source is a woman aged 18 to 35 with acute or convalescent COVID-19.

The chain recombines TRBV6-2 or TRBV6-3 with TRBJ2-1; 7 bases fit TRBD2. This CDR3 is built from 14 residues. The trim removed 5 bases at V and 14 bases at J, leaving 15 bases unmatched. Germline assignment: CDR1 MNHEY and CDR2 SVGEGT. The CDR3 DNA reads TGTGCCAGCAGTATAGGGAGGGAGGCCCGCTTAAAGTTCTTC. The encoded protein is CASSIGREARLKFF.

The chain couples TRBV7-6 to TRBJ2-2; 7 positions match TRBD1. The germline gives CDR1 SGHVS, CDR2 FNYEAQ. Losses at the gene ends were 3 bases for V and 0 bases for J; bases not matched to a gene: 4. The CDR3 has 16 residues. The CDR3 loop reads CASSLLGQSNTGELFF. In DNA, the CDR3 is TGTGCCAGCAGCTTGCTGGGACAGTCGAACACCGGGGAGCTGTTTTTT.

The CDR3 here is CASTSGQGESSYNSPLHF. The CDR3 DNA reads as TGTGCCAGCACCTCGGGACAGGGGGAGAGCTCCTATAATTCACCCCTCCACTTT. The rearrangement joins TRBV21-1 to TRBJ1-6; the table calls TRBD1, which could not be checked here. TRBV21-1 is a recognized pseudogene. The CDR3 sequence is 18 residues long.

The chain links TRBV28 to TRBJ2-3; a possible D gene is TRBD2 (7 bases). Trimming pared 10 bases from V and 4 bases from J, leaving 18 bases between. The CDR3 has 14 residues. The germline V gene encodes CDR1 MDHEN and CDR2 SYDVKM. CDR3 in amino acids: CATGGGGRADTQYF. In nucleotides, the CDR3 is TGTGCCACGGGTGGGGGGGGGCGGGCAGATACGCAGTATTTT.

CDR3 DNA: TGCGCCAGCAGCCAAGTTTCTTGCAGGGAAGACGAAAACATTCAGTACTTC. Its protein product is CASSQVSCREDENIQYF. V usage is TRBV4-3 and J usage is TRBJ2-4, with a weak D call TRBD1 (5 bases). Germline CDR1 reads LGHNA; CDR2 reads YSLEER. Trimming pared 1 base from V and 5 bases from J, leaving 18 bases between. There are 17 residues in the CDR3.

The V gene is TRBV6-6, the J gene TRBJ1-5, with D tentatively TRBD1 (6 bases). The CDR3 sequence is 15 residues long. The V end lost 5 bases, the J end lost 0 bases, and 11 bases lay between the germline ends. The germline V gene encodes CDR1 MNHNY and CDR2 SVGAGI (reference sequence). CDR3 protein: CASSPTGYSNQPQHF. In nucleotides, the CDR3 is TGTGCCAGCAGTCCGACAGGATATAGCAATCAGCCCCAGCATTTT.

The V gene is TRBV18, the J gene TRBJ1-2; D is possibly TRBD1 (5 bases). Germline CDR1 KGHSH, CDR2 LQKENI. The CDR3 contains 15 residues. Trimming took off 3 bases at V and 8 bases at J, with 19 bases between the two ends. The chain's CDR3 is CASSPLAAGERGYTF. The DNA of the CDR3 is TGTGCCAGCTCACCCCTGGCCGCGGGGGAGCGAGGCTACACCTTC. Full variable domain (rest looked up from reference TRBV18 and TRBJ1-2): NAGVMQNPRHLVRRRGQEARLRCSPMKGHSHVYWYRQLPEEGLKFMVYLQKENIIDESGMPKERFSAEFPKEGPSILRIQQVVRGDSAAYFCASSPLAAGERGYTFGSGTRLTVV.

The chain joins TRBV2 to TRBJ1-4; TRBD1 matches at 9 bases. V shed 1 base, J shed 6 bases, and the junction held 0 bases outside the gene matches. Germline V gene lookup returns CDR1 SNHLY and CDR2 FYNNEI. This CDR3 is built from 14 residues. The CDR3 nucleotides are TGTGCCAGCAGTGAAGACAGGGGGCATGAAAAACTGTTTTTT. This sequence encodes CASSEDRGHEKLFF.

The chain links TRBV10-2 to TRBJ2-7; 7 positions agree with TRBD1. V shed 6 bases, J shed 6 bases, and the junction held 2 bases outside the gene matches. The CDR3 is 11 residues long. Germline V lookup: CDR1 WSHSY, CDR2 SAAADI. The CDR3 reads CASRTGFEQYF. Written as DNA, the CDR3 is TGCGCCAGCAGGACAGGGTTCGAGCAGTACTTC.

This clone was picked up one time. The chain links TRBV4-1 to TRBJ1-1, with TRBD1 identical over 7 bases. CDR1 MGHRA and CDR2 YSYEKL come from the germline V gene. V shed 2 bases and J 1 base; nucleotides not matched to a gene: 7. The CDR3 has 16 residues. Written as DNA, the CDR3 is TGCGCCAGCAGCCAACCCAGACAGGGTAGGAACACTGAAGCTTTCTTT. Protein: CASSQPRQGRNTEAFF.

V gene TRBV7-2 combines with J gene TRBJ2-5; D is unclear. Looked up from germline, CDR1 is SGHTA and CDR2 is FQGNSA. Trimming took off 5 bases at V and 7 bases at J, with 8 bases between the two ends. The CDR3 extends over 11 amino acids. This CDR3 is CASSPLGTQYF. The CDR3 DNA follows: TGTGCCAGCAGCCCTCTAGGGACCCAGTACTTC. Together with reference TRBV7-2 and TRBJ2-5, the CDR3 gives the full variable domain: GAGVSQSPSNKVTEKGKDVELRCDPISGHTALYWYRQSLGQGLEFLIYFQGNSAPDKSGLPSDRFSAERTGGSVSTLTIQRTQQEDSAVYLCASSPLGTQYFGPGTRLLVL.

V usage is TRBV7-9 and J usage is TRBJ1-4; 7 bases align to TRBD1. This CDR3 contains 15 residues. In germline, CDR1 is SEHNR, CDR2 FQNEAQ (reference sequence). Trimming removed 5 bases from V and 4 bases from J; junction bases left unmatched: 7. The CDR3 region has the DNA TGTGCCAGCAGCCCAGGGACAGATCATAATGAAAAACTGTTTTTT. Translating it yields CASSPGTDHNEKLFF.

CDR3 nucleotides: TGTGCCAGCAGCTTAGGAGCTAGCGGGAGGATGGGTGAGCAGTTCTTC. Protein: CASSLGASGRMGEQFF. V and J are TRBV7-6 and TRBJ2-1; 11 positions match TRBD2. Germline CDR1 reads SGHVS; CDR2 reads FNYEAQ. The CDR3 length is 16 residues. The J segment lost 9 bases and the V segment lost 1 base, leaving 8 bases of the junction unmatched.

CDR3 residues: CASSLRLAGGYKETQYF. For the CDR3, the DNA is TGTGCCAGCAGTTTAAGACTAGCGGGAGGTTATAAAGAGACCCAGTACTTC. This chain links TRBV11-2 with TRBJ2-5; 13 nucleotides line up with TRBD2. V lost 6 bases, J lost 3 bases, and 10 bases stayed unmatched. Germline V gives CDR1 SGHAT, CDR2 FQNNGV. CDR3 length: 17 residues.

V usage is TRBV7-2 and J usage is TRBJ1-6; D may be TRBD1 (6 bases). The CDR3 sequence is 15 residues long. Trimming took 5 bases from V and 6 from J, leaving 14 bases between them. Per germline, CDR1 SGHTA and CDR2 FQGNSA. The CDR3 nucleotides read TGTGCCAGCAGCCCCCCGGGGGGCGGTAATTCACCCCTCCACTTT. This codes for CASSPPGGGNSPLHF.

This sequence joins TRBV19 and TRBJ1-6; D gene ambiguous. This CDR3 contains 15 residues. CDR1 LNHDA and CDR2 SQIVND come from the germline V gene (reference sequence). Trimming took 3 bases from V and 0 from J, leaving 6 bases between them. The CDR3 DNA reads TGTGCCAGTAGTATTTCAGACTCCTATAATTCACCCCTCCACTTT. This codes for CASSISDSYNSPLHF.

V and J are TRBV2 and TRBJ2-5, with D hard to call. Per germline, CDR1 SNHLY and CDR2 FYNNEI. Trimming took 4 bases from V and 7 from J, leaving 16 bases between them. This CDR3 comprises 14 residues. Here the CDR3 reads CASSGTGNTGTQYF. The DNA for the CDR3 is TGTGCCAGCAGTGGAACTGGCAATACGGGGACCCAGTACTTC. Full variable domain (remainder filled in from reference TRBV2 and TRBJ2-5): EPEVTQTPSHQVTQMGQEVILRCVPISNHLYFYWYRQILGQKVEFLVSFYNNEISEKSEIFDDQFSVERPDGSNFTLKIRSTKLEDSAMYFCASSGTGNTGTQYFGPGTRLLVL.

V is TRBV4-1 and J is TRBJ2-2; TRBD2 matches at 13 bases. The germline CDR1 and CDR2 sequences are MGHRA and YSYEKL. The CDR3 has 17 residues. Trimming removed 4 bases from V and 2 bases from J; junction bases left unmatched: 4. CDR3 amino acids: CASSPGTSGTNTGELFF. CDR3 nucleotide sequence: TGCGCCAGCAGCCCCGGGACTAGCGGGACTAACACCGGGGAGCTGTTTTTT.

This clone showed up just once. The genes are TRBV19 and TRBJ2-1; TRBD2 matches at 13 bases. Unmatched junction bases numbered 4, after V lost 3 bases and J lost 8 bases. This CDR3 comprises 15 residues. Germline V gene lookup returns CDR1 LNHDA and CDR2 SQIVND (reference sequence). CDR3 sequence: CASSMSGLAGDEQFF. The CDR3 DNA follows: TGTGCCAGTAGTATGTCCGGACTAGCGGGAGATGAGCAGTTCTTC.

The V and J genes are TRBV7-9 and TRBJ2-1; 9 positions agree with TRBD2. CDR3 length: 15 amino acids. The germline gives CDR1 SEHNR, CDR2 FQNEAQ (reference sequence). V shed 1 base, J shed 6 bases, and the junction held 4 bases outside the gene matches. The CDR3 loop reads CASSLVAGVSNEQFF. The CDR3, as DNA: TGTGCCAGCAGCTTAGTAGCGGGGGTAAGCAATGAGCAGTTCTTC.

The chain employs TRBV7-9 and TRBJ2-3, with 10 nucleotides matching TRBD1. The CDR3 contains 15 residues. Losses at the gene ends were 5 bases for V and 6 bases for J; bases not matched to a gene: 8. Germline V gene data show CDR1 as SEHNR and CDR2 as FQNEAQ (reference sequence). The CDR3 nucleotides are TGTGCCAGCAGCGGATACGGGACAGGGGCTGATACGCAGTATTTT. This encodes CASSGYGTGADTQYF.

V is TRBV5-6 and J is TRBJ1-6; TRBD1 agrees at 8 bases. The CDR3 totals 16 residues. Looked up from germline, CDR1 is SGHDT and CDR2 is YYEEEE. V lost 2 bases to trimming and J lost 7 bases; unmatched junction nucleotides: 8. Written as DNA, the CDR3 is TGTGCCAGCAGCTTTCAGCAGGGGGCGAGCAATTCACCCCTCCACTTT. Translation: CASSFQQGASNSPLHF.

The chain couples TRBV30 to TRBJ2-6, with TRBD1 matching over 7 bases. This CDR3 spans 15 amino acids. The junction had 7 bases not matched to a gene; V was cut back by 5 bases and J by 3 bases. Germline-derived CDR1 and CDR2 are GTSNPN and SVGIG (reference sequence). The CDR3 reads CAWQKGARGANVLTF. CDR3 nucleotide sequence: TGTGCCTGGCAGAAGGGGGCGCGTGGGGCCAACGTCCTGACTTTC.

The chain joins TRBV30 to TRBJ1-4; D call uncertain. The CDR3 covers 13 residues. Germline assignment: CDR1 GTSNPN and CDR2 SVGIG (reference sequence). Between the trimmed V and J ends, which lost 1 base and 6 bases, there was a span of 9 bases. CDR3 region: CAWSDGLDEKLFF. The CDR3 coding sequence is TGTGCCTGGAGTGACGGACTTGATGAAAAACTGTTTTTT.

This chain links TRBV28 with TRBJ2-7; unclear D gene. The CDR3 has 15 residues. V shed 2 bases and J shed 0 bases, with 11 bases lying between them. The germline CDR1 and CDR2 sequences are MDHEN and SYDVKM. CDR3 protein: CASSLPGDSSYEQYF. The CDR3 bases are TGTGCCAGCAGTTTACCAGGTGATAGCTCCTACGAGCAGTACTTC.

CDR3 amino acids: CASSLRDRGVGGGLQFF. The CDR3 DNA is TGTGCCAGCAGCTTACGCGACAGGGGCGTAGGGGGAGGGTTACAGTTCTTC. The chain carries TRBV7-9 and TRBJ2-1, with D possibly being TRBD1 (8 bases). The V gene's germline CDR1 is SEHNR and CDR2 FQNEAQ (reference sequence). Trimming took 2 bases from V and 13 from J, leaving 27 bases between them. The CDR3 is 17 residues long.

The genes are TRBV16 and TRBJ1-5; 8 nucleotides line up with TRBD1. Germline V gene sequence: CDR1 KGHSY, CDR2 FQNENV. Trimming at V came to 0 bases and at J to 0 bases, leaving 4 bases not matched to a gene. The CDR3 has 17 residues. CDR3 in DNA: TGTGCCAGCAGCCAATCGGGACAGGAGTATAGCAATCAGCCCCAGCATTTT. Its translation: CASSQSGQEYSNQPQHF.